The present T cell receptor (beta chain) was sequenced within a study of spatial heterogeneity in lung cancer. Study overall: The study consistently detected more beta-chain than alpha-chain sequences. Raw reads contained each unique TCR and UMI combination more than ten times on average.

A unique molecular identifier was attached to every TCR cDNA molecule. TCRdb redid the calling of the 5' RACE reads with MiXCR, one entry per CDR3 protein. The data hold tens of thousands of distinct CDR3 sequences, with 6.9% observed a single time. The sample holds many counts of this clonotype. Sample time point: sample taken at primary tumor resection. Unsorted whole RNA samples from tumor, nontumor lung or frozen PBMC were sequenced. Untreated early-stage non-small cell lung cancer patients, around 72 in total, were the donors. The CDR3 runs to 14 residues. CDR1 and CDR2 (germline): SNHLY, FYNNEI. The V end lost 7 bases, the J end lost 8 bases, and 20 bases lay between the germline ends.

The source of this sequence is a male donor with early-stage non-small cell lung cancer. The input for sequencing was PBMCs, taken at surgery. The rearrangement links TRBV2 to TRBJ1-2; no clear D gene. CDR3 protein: CASIAATQIRGYTF. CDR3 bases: TGTGCCAGCATCGCTGCTACACAGATTAGGGGCTACACCTTC.